Here is one T cell receptor (beta chain) with its context. The table lists this clonotype with a few counts. Its antigen remains unidentified. No much larger clone exists at a distance of one base, and base qualities are not known. Measured from the cysteine to the phenylalanine, the CDR3 is 15 residues long. The read is trimmed to its CDR3 DNA, 45 bases read in frame from base 1. CDR1 and CDR2 are read off the germline V gene as SGHAT and FQNNGV. V is trimmed back by 5 bases and J by 6 bases, and the junction contains 4 bases that no gene match accounts for. This specimen belongs to a study of human T cells and chemical hapten exposure (dated by TCRdb to the early 2020s). Concerning the study at large: Libraries were pooled for sequencing, and variation in per-sample TCR yields was attributed mainly to small differences in library volumes within the pool. In alopecia patients, the study followed how the peripheral blood TCR repertoire changed in vivo over primary and secondary sensitization to diphenylcyclopropenone (DPC), a hapten.

The paper's findings and limits, for the study overall: No change with DPC sensitization was found in the number of TCRs above 1 in 1000 frequency, and no evidence of global repertoire structure alterations was found. Repeated subsampling changed both the strength of the expansion versus patch-test correlation and the threshold at which the correlation became significant.

Unfractionated whole blood was collected in Tempus Blood RNA tubes, and total RNA was extracted from that blood. Four or five healthy volunteers acted as controls for TCR sequencing and had blood drawn at day 0, 2 weeks and 6 weeks. During library preparation, unique molecular identifiers were attached to individual cDNA molecules so that TCRs could be counted in a quantitative, reproducible way. Both TCR alpha and TCR beta chains were sequenced from each blood RNA sample. The paper's data handling went like this. A median of approximately 100,000 TCRs per sample was observed, with a range of about 23,224 to 700,000. V, J and CDR3 annotation of the TCR reads was performed with the Decombinator software suite. For PS versus PT1 abundance plots, all samples were subsampled to the same number of TCRs (28,000). TCRs were defined as expanded if absent before sensitization and observed at least eight times at the 2-week time point. TCRdb cleaned the public reads at Q25 with fastp, built clones with MiXCR and kept in-frame beta chains. Each record represents a unique CDR3 protein, reported with the most common genes and DNA among its rows. TCRdb's processing, not the study's, gives the V and J calls here. This sample has 100,000 to 150,000 distinct CDR3 sequences in its table, and 8.5% of those were observed once. The ten largest make up over 1.1% of the sample.

The sample taken for sequencing was whole blood. The chain is assembled from TRBV11-2 and TRBJ2-2, with 12 bases aligning to TRBD2. The sequence was obtained from a human donor in good health. Some clones in this sample may be carry-over from other donors' samples. Donor details come from another sample of the same person, matched by shared clones. CDR3 protein: CASSLAGGPAGELFF. The DNA sequence is given as TGTGCCAGCAGCCTAGCGGGAGGGCCCGCCGGGGAGCTGTTTTTT.